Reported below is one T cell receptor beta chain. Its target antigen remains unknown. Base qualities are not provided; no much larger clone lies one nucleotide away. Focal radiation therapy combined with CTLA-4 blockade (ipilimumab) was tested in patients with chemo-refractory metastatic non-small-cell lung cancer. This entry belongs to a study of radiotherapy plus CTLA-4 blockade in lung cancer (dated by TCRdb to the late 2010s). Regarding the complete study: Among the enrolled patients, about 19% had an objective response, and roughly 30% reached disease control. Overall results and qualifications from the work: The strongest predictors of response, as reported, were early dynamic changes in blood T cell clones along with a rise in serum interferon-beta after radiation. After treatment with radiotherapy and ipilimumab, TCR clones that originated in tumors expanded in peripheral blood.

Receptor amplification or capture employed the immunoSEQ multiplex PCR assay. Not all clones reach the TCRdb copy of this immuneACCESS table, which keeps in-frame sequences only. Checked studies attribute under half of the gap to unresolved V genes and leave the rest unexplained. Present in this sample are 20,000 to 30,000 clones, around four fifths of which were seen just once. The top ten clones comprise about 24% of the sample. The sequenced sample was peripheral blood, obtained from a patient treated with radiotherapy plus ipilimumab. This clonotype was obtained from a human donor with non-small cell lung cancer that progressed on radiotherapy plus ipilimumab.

CDR3 protein: CASSIGAGPTDTQYF. The sequenced DNA is TGTGCCAGTAGTATCGGGGCCGGACCCACAGATACGCAGTATTTT. The chain couples TRBV19 to TRBJ2-3; the D segment may tentatively be TRBD1 or TRBD2, each giving 5 matched bases. The CDR3, cysteine through phenylalanine, is 15 amino acids long. Only the CDR3 portion is preserved as DNA: 45 bases, with reading frame beginning at the first base. The germline V gene (reference sequence) provides CDR1 LNHDA and CDR2 SQIVND. V sheds 3 bases and J sheds 2 bases, leaving 12 bases between their ends.